The T cell receptor (beta chain) under discussion was sequenced for a study of shared clonotypes between healthy human individuals. Study-level information: The plates for each donor numbered three CD4 naive, three CD4 memory, two CD8 naive and one CD8 memory.

CDR3 length: 14 residues. The germline CDR1 and CDR2 sequences are MNHEY and SMNVEV (reference sequence). Trimming cost V 7 bases and J 5 bases; bases outside gene matches: 10. This clone turned up a few times. CCR7-negative CD45RA+ TemRA cells were combined with CD45RO+ cells to form CD8 memory. Original handling: Junction-only sequences produced by ImmunoSEQ had no quality scores, so filtering differed. Sequencing was performed with immunoSEQ multiplex PCR; in TCRdb, only in-frame clones are kept and a portion is missing. D and trimming were read from the DNA, whereas the V and J calls and clone size are those reported in that table. The sample carries under 350,000 clones, 87% recorded once.

Sequencing input: memory CD8+ T cells sorted from blood. Described subset: CD45RO+ cells pooled with CCR7-negative TemRA cells. This sequence joins TRBV27 and TRBJ1-1, with 7 positions matching TRBD1. The clonotype comes from a man aged 18 to 30 in good health. CDR3: CASKQQGLWTEAFF. CDR3 sequence (DNA): TGTGCCAGCAAACAACAGGGGCTCTGGACTGAAGCTTTCTTT.